This passage covers 28 T cell receptor beta chains from one sample sequenced in a study of identical twins. MiXCR, run by TCRdb on the 5' RACE reads, gives a single entry per CDR3 protein. Counted here are some 240,000 distinct CDR3 sequences, about 8.3% occurring once; the ten biggest clones make up approximately 3%. This sample also appeared in a second study, on yellow fever vaccine responses in identical twins.

Source material: CD8+ T cells sorted from blood. The receptors here all came from a woman aged 18-29 years in good health.

This clonotype has at least ten counts. Here the CDR3 DNA reads TGTGCCAGCAGTTTGGACAGGGGCCCCTACGAGCAGTACTTC. Amino acid sequence: CASSLDRGPYEQYF. The chain has TRBV27 and TRBJ2-7; 9 nucleotides line up with TRBD1. After removal of 3 bases from V and 2 bases from J, the junction contained 2 bases not matched to a gene. CDR1 and CDR2 (germline): MNHEY, SMNVEV (reference sequence). This CDR3 region has 14 residues.

This clonotype was recorded at least ten times. The gene calls are TRBV4-1 and TRBJ2-1; TRBD2 might be the D (5 bases). With 0 bases removed from V and 8 bases from J, the gap between germline ends came to 11 bases. CDR1 and CDR2 (germline): MGHRA, YSYEKL. The CDR3 consists of 14 residues. The DNA for the CDR3 is TGCGCCAGCAGCCAAGATACTAGGGTCGATGAGCAGTTCTTC. Amino acids: CASSQDTRVDEQFF.

In its sample, this clonotype was seen a few times. This rearrangement joins TRBV5-1 to TRBJ1-5; D possibly corresponds to TRBD1 (5 bases). The CDR3 length is 14 residues. V was pared by 7 bases and J by 7 bases, with 18 bases between. Germline V gene sequence: CDR1 SGHRS, CDR2 YFSETQ. DNA of the CDR3: TGCGCCAGCGCTCCCACTGGGGGGTTACAGCCCCAGCATTTT. This codes for CASAPTGGLQPQHF.

This clonotype was detected a few times. V and J are TRBV27 and TRBJ1-2; the D gene is possibly TRBD1 (6 bases). The V end lost 9 bases, the J end lost 5 bases, and 22 bases lay between the germline ends. Germline lookup yields CDR1 MNHEY and CDR2 SMNVEV (reference sequence). CDR3 size: 15 residues. CDR3 protein: CASGSYRESGYGYTF. The CDR3 DNA sequence: TGTGCCAGTGGCTCCTACAGGGAAAGTGGGTATGGCTACACCTTC.

This chain links TRBV28 with TRBJ1-6, with D unclear. The CDR3 consists of 14 residues. Germline loops: CDR1 MDHEN, CDR2 SYDVKM. V was cut by 5 bases and J by 9 bases, with 14 bases left in between. The CDR3 nucleotides read TGTGCCAGCAGTGATCGGCGGATTAGTTCACCCCTCCACTTT. The encoded protein is CASSDRRISSPLHF.

This clonotype was found many times. The chain links TRBV7-9 to TRBJ2-5; 7 nucleotides match TRBD2. Germline V gene lookup returns CDR1 SEHNR and CDR2 FQNEAQ (reference sequence). Germline trimming cut 8 bases from V and 7 bases from J; bases unmatched to any gene: 16. This CDR3 has 15 residues. The CDR3 region has the DNA TGTGCCAGCGACCAAGGGCAGGGACTATCGGTGACCCAGTACTTC. Amino acid sequence: CASDQGQGLSVTQYF.

This clonotype was counted between two and nine times. The chain employs TRBV5-6 and TRBJ2-7, with 12 bases lining up with TRBD2. With 6 bases clipped from V and 5 bases from J, the junction kept 6 bases outside the gene matches. The CDR3 has 14 amino acids. The V gene's germline CDR1 is SGHDT and CDR2 YYEEEE. CDR3: CASIRRLAGDEQYF. CDR3 coding DNA: TGTGCCAGCATCCGGAGACTAGCGGGAGACGAGCAGTACTTC. The whole variable domain, filled in from reference TRBV5-6 and TRBJ2-7, reads DAGVTQSPTHLIKTRGQQVTLRCSPKSGHDTVSWYQQALGQGPQFIFQYYEEEERQRGNFPDRFSGHQFPNYSSELNVNALLLGDSALYLCASIRRLAGDEQYFGPGTRLTVT.

This clonotype has a count of ten or more. This chain links TRBV7-8 with TRBJ2-3; maybe TRBD2 (5 bases). The germline V and J ends were trimmed by 3 bases and 4 bases, with 8 bases remaining between them. The CDR3 spans 13 residues. CDR1 is SGHVS, CDR2 FQNEAQ, per germline. CDR3 in DNA: TGTGCCAGCAGCTTTCTAGCAGCAGATACGCAGTATTTT. This sequence encodes CASSFLAADTQYF.

This clonotype has at least ten counts. The chain carries TRBV7-9 and TRBJ2-7; the D gene is possibly TRBD1 (6 bases). Germline assignment: CDR1 SEHNR and CDR2 FQNEAQ (reference sequence). Trimming shortened V by 4 bases and J by 3 bases, and 22 bases separated the two germline ends. The length of the CDR3 is 17 residues. This CDR3 is CASSSKGVGTVFYEQYF. DNA for the CDR3: TGTGCCAGCAGCTCTAAGGGGGTCGGGACGGTCTTCTACGAGCAGTACTTC.

This clonotype was observed a handful of times. The chain combines TRBV19 with TRBJ1-5; a possible D gene is TRBD1 (6 bases). Germline V gene lookup returns CDR1 LNHDA and CDR2 SQIVND (reference sequence). V was pared by 10 bases and J by 0 bases, with 19 bases between. The CDR3 totals 16 residues. CDR3 DNA sequence: TGTGCCAAATCGTGGGACAAACTGAATAGCAATCAGCCCCAGCATTTT. It codes for CAKSWDKLNSNQPQHF.

This clonotype appeared many times. The rearrangement uses TRBV4-3 and TRBJ2-2; D might be TRBD2 (7 bases). Between the trimmed V and J ends, which lost 1 base and 8 bases, there was a span of 14 bases. The CDR3 extends over 15 amino acids. CDR1 and CDR2 (germline): LGHNA, YSLEER. CDR3 DNA: TGCGCCAGCAGCCAAGCCCGGGGGGCAGGAGGGGAGCTGTTTTTT. As protein: CASSQARGAGGELFF.

This clonotype was observed many times. The CDR3 sequence is CASSSTGDLFSYNEQFF. Here the CDR3 DNA reads TGTGCCAGCAGCTCGACAGGGGACCTGTTCTCCTACAATGAGCAGTTCTTC. J is TRBJ2-1 and V is TRBV12-3 or TRBV12-4; 8 bases map to TRBD1. Trimming removed 6 bases from V and 0 bases from J; junction bases left unmatched: 10. This CDR3 has 17 amino acids.

The chain employs TRBV11-1 and TRBJ1-2; 7 bases are a match to TRBD1. V lost 1 base to trimming and J lost 10 bases; unmatched junction nucleotides: 6. The CDR3 has 13 amino acids. From germline, CDR1 is SGHAT and CDR2 FQDESV (reference sequence). CDR3 sequence: CASSLEGGQLYTF. The CDR3, as DNA: TGTGCCAGCAGCTTAGAAGGGGGACAGCTCTACACCTTC.

This clonotype was observed a few times. The CDR3 sequence is CSAREPDHRGGVEQYF. The CDR3 DNA is TGCAGTGCTAGAGAACCCGATCACAGGGGTGGGGTCGAGCAGTACTTC. V and J are TRBV20-1 and TRBJ2-7; 7 nucleotides match TRBD1. The germline CDR1 and CDR2 sequences are DFQATT and SNEGSKA (reference sequence). The CDR3 has 16 amino acids. With V trimmed by 0 bases and J by 6 bases, 14 bases remained unmatched.

The V call is TRBV12-3 or TRBV12-4, the J call TRBJ2-1; no clear D gene. The V end was cut by 4 bases, the J end by 0 bases, with 10 bases between. This CDR3 is 15 amino acids long. The CDR3 bases are TGTGCCAGCAGTTACGACGGTCACTCCTACAATGAGCAGTTCTTC. Translating it yields CASSYDGHSYNEQFF.

The chain recombines TRBV29-1 with TRBJ2-6; the match to TRBD1 covers 11 bases. Germline-derived CDR1 and CDR2 are SQVTM and ANQGSEA. V was pared by 7 bases and J by 2 bases, with 1 base of the junction left unmatched. The CDR3 has 14 amino acids. As DNA, the CDR3 is TGCAGCGAGGGACAGGGGGCTGGGGCCAACGTCCTGACTTTC. It specifies CSEGQGAGANVLTF.

This chain joins TRBV9 and TRBJ2-2, with 11 positions matching TRBD2. J was trimmed by 2 bases and V by 0 bases; bases with no gene match: 6. CDR3 length: 18 amino acids. Germline assignment: CDR1 SGDLS and CDR2 YYNGEE. The CDR3 region is CASSVGGTSGLNTGELFF. The CDR3 DNA follows: TGTGCCAGCAGCGTAGGAGGGACTAGCGGTCTAAACACCGGGGAGCTGTTTTTT.

This clonotype turned up a few times. This chain connects TRBV2 to TRBJ1-1, with D uncertain. Germline V gives CDR1 SNHLY, CDR2 FYNNEI. The CDR3 consists of 11 residues. V lost 7 bases to trimming and J lost 6 bases, with 9 bases between them. CDR3: CASTYDPEAFF. The DNA for the CDR3 is TGTGCCAGCACCTATGACCCTGAAGCTTTCTTT.

This clonotype was detected a few times. This chain connects TRBV4-3 to TRBJ1-4; 10 positions agree with TRBD1. This CDR3 contains 18 residues. V lost 4 bases to trimming and J lost 7 bases; unmatched junction nucleotides: 15. The V gene's germline CDR1 is LGHNA and CDR2 YSLEER. DNA of the CDR3: TGCGCCAGCAGCCTCGGACAGGGGGGAGCTTCGGTGGGTGAAAAACTGTTTTTT. This codes for CASSLGQGGASVGEKLFF.

V and J are TRBV4-1 and TRBJ2-7; D possibly matches TRBD1 or TRBD2 (5 bases each). The germline V and J ends were trimmed by 4 bases and 0 bases, with 16 bases remaining between them. The germline CDR1 and CDR2 sequences are MGHRA and YSYEKL. The CDR3 has 16 residues. CDR3 residues: CASSPRDLGVSYEQYF. The CDR3 DNA reads as TGCGCCAGCAGCCCAAGGGATCTGGGGGTCTCCTACGAGCAGTACTTC.

This clonotype showed up just a few times. The chain has TRBV19 and TRBJ1-1; D is unresolved. Germline assignment: CDR1 LNHDA and CDR2 SQIVND (reference sequence). The CDR3 has 13 residues. V dropped 5 bases and J dropped 5 bases, with 12 bases sitting between them. DNA of the CDR3: TGTGCCAGTAGTTGGCGTTTAGTAACTGAAGCTTTCTTT. It yields the protein CASSWRLVTEAFF.

This clonotype has ten or more counts. This rearrangement joins TRBV7-8 to TRBJ2-6, with D possibly being TRBD2 (5 bases). Between the trimmed V and J ends, which lost 2 bases and 3 bases, there was a span of 17 bases. The CDR3 has 18 residues. CDR1 is SGHVS, CDR2 FQNEAQ, per germline. The CDR3 nucleotides are TGTGCCAGCAGCTTACCACTCATAGGAGGTCTTGGGGCCAACGTCCTGACTTTC. Translation gives CASSLPLIGGLGANVLTF.

In this sample, this clonotype turned up a few times. This chain uses TRBV9 with TRBJ2-2; D possibly corresponds to TRBD2 (5 bases). V was trimmed by 4 bases and J by 6 bases, leaving 13 bases between them. The CDR3 spans 14 residues. Germline V gene lookup returns CDR1 SGDLS and CDR2 YYNGEE. CDR3 in amino acids: CASSPVLAPGELFF. Written as DNA, the CDR3 is TGTGCCAGCAGCCCAGTCCTAGCCCCCGGGGAGCTGTTTTTT. The full variable domain, with the rest looked up from reference TRBV9 and TRBJ2-2, is DSGVTQTPKHLITATGQRVTLRCSPRSGDLSVYWYQQSLDQGLQFLIQYYNGEERAKGNILERFSAQQFPDLHSELNLSSLELGDSALYFCASSPVLAPGELFFGEGSRLTVL.

Ten or more counts support this clonotype. V gene TRBV11-2 combines with J gene TRBJ2-7; 11 bases align to TRBD1. J lost 3 bases, V lost 4 bases, and 5 bases had no gene match. This CDR3 contains 15 residues. Germline V lookup: CDR1 SGHAT, CDR2 FQNNGV. CDR3 coding DNA: TGTGCCAGCAGCTCCCCGGGACAGGGGGACTACGAGCAGTACTTC. Protein product: CASSSPGQGDYEQYF.

This clonotype was seen more than once but under ten times. The chain employs TRBV4-2 and TRBJ2-7; no reliable D call. This CDR3 has 14 amino acids. The germline V gene has CDR1 LGHNA and CDR2 YNFKEQ. Between the trimmed V and J ends, which lost 2 bases and 4 bases, there was a span of 12 bases. CDR3 in DNA: TGTGCCAGCAGCCAACCCTTAACTCCTTACGAGCAGTACTTC. This gives the protein CASSQPLTPYEQYF.

This clonotype has at least ten counts. This chain links TRBV3-1 with TRBJ2-5, with 11 bases lining up with TRBD2. CDR3 size: 18 residues. Germline values: CDR1 LGHDT, CDR2 YNNKEL (reference sequence). After removal of 5 bases from V and 4 bases from J, the junction contained 15 bases not matched to a gene. Here the CDR3 DNA reads TGTGCCAGCAGCAACCAAGAACTTTACGGGACTAGCGGAGAGACCCAGTACTTC. Its protein product is CASSNQELYGTSGETQYF.

This clonotype has at least ten counts. The chain has TRBV6-2 or TRBV6-3 and TRBJ2-4; no firm D call. CDR3 length: 14 amino acids. Looked up from germline, CDR1 is MNHEY and CDR2 is SVGEGT. Trimming removed 6 bases at V and 0 bases at J, with 9 bases between. This chain's CDR3 is CASSLVLAKNIQYF. The CDR3 DNA reads as TGTGCCAGCAGCCTAGTACTAGCCAAAAACATTCAGTACTTC.

This clonotype was seen only a few times. The chain carries TRBV7-8 and TRBJ1-1; D ambiguous. Germline V gene sequence: CDR1 SGHVS, CDR2 FQNEAQ. The CDR3 sequence is 14 residues long. V lost 1 base and J 2 bases, leaving 8 bases between the germline ends. The CDR3 DNA sequence: TGTGCCAGCAGCTTAGGTGGCGTTAACACTGAAGCTTTCTTT. This gives the protein CASSLGGVNTEAFF.